This T cell receptor (beta chain) was identified in a study of CD8 T cells in Susac syndrome. CDR3 length: 13 residues. Trimming left V 6 bases short and J 0 bases short, with 9 bases between. Germline CDR1 LNHDA, CDR2 SQIVND (reference sequence). A quantity of about 0.5 to 1 ug RNA underwent reverse transcription using random hexamers. Amplification of the TCR beta CDR3 was carried out by immunoSEQ multiplex PCR, which spanned a total of 54 Vbeta and 13 Jbeta segments. TCRdb independently ran MiXCR on the immunoSEQ multiplex PCR reads; one entry per CDR3 protein. The data hold around 180,000 distinct CDR3 sequences, with 95% observed a single time. In blood CD8+ and CD4+ T cells, TCR beta underwent sequencing. The multiple sclerosis controls comprised treatment-naive patients whose relapsing-remitting disease was stable or active.

This rearrangement joins TRBV19 to TRBJ2-7, with a tentative D call TRBD1 (6 bases). This clonotype was sampled from a human donor with multiple sclerosis. Sequenced: CD8+ T cells from PBMCs. The DNA for the CDR3 is TGTGCCAGTAGAGACAGGAGCTCCTACGAGCAGTACTTC. Translating gives CASRDRSSYEQYF.